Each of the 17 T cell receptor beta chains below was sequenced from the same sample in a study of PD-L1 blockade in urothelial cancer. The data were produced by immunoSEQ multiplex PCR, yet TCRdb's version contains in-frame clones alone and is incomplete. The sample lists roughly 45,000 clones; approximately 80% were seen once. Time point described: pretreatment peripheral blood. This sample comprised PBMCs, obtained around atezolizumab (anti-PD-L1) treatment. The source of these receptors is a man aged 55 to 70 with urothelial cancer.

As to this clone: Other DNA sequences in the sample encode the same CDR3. Here the CDR3 DNA reads TGTGCCAGCAGCTCGGGAGGTGGTGACACTGAAGCTTTCTTT. The encoded protein is CASSSGGGDTEAFF. This chain joins TRBV13 and TRBJ1-1, with D unresolved. This CDR3 has 14 residues. V lost 4 bases and J 3 bases, leaving 12 bases between the germline ends. Germline V gene sequence: CDR1 PRHDT, CDR2 FYEKMQ (reference sequence).

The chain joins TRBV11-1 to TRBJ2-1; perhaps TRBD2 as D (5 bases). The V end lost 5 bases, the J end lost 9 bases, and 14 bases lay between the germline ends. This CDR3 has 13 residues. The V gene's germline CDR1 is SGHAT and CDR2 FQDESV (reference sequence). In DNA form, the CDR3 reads TGTGCCAGCAGCCCCCCTACTAGAGCTGAGCAGTTCTTC. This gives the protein CASSPPTRAEQFF.

The CDR3 here is CASSLQGNTGELFF. In DNA form, the CDR3 reads TGTGCCAGCAGCTTACAGGGGAACACCGGGGAGCTGTTTTTT. The rearrangement joins TRBV7-2 to TRBJ2-2; possibly TRBD1 for D (5 bases). CDR1 is SGHTA and CDR2 is FQGNSA in the germline V gene. This CDR3 is 14 amino acids long. The ends were cut back, 2 bases at V and 1 base at J, with 5 bases in the middle.

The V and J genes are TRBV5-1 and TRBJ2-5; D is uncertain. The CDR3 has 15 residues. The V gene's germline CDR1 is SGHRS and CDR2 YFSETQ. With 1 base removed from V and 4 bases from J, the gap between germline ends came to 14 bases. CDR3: CASSLKSGSGETQYF. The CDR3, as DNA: TGCGCCAGCAGCTTGAAGTCTGGGTCAGGAGAGACCCAGTACTTC. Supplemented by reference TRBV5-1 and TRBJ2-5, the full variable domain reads KAGVTQTPRYLIKTRGQQVTLSCSPISGHRSVSWYQQTPGQGLQFLFEYFSETQRNKGNFPGRFSGRQFSNSRSEMNVSTLELGDSALYLCASSLKSGSGETQYFGPGTRLLVL.

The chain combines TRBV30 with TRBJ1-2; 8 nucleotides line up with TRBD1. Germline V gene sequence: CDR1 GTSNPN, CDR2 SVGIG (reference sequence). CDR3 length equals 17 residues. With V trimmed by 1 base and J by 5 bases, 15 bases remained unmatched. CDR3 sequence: CAWSGLFRDRWMYGYTF. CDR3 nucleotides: TGTGCCTGGAGTGGCCTCTTCCGGGACAGGTGGATGTATGGCTACACCTTC.

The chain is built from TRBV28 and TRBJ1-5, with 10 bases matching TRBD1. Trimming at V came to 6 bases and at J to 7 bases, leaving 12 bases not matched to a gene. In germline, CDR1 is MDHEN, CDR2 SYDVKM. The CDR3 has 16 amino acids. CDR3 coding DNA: TGTGCCAGCAGACCCACAATCGACAGGGGGCACCAGCCCCAGCATTTT. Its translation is CASRPTIDRGHQPQHF.

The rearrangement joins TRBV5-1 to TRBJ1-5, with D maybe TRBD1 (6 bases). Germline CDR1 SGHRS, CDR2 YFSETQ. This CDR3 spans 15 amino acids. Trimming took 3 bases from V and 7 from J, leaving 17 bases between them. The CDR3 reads CASSWESGAGQPQHF. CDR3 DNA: TGCGCCAGCAGCTGGGAATCAGGGGCAGGCCAGCCCCAGCATTTT.

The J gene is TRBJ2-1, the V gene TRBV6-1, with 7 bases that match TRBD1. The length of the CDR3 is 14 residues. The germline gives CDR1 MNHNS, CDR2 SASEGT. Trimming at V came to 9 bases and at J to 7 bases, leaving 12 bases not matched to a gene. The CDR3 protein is CASWTERGRNEQFF. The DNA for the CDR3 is TGTGCCAGTTGGACCGAGAGGGGGCGGAATGAGCAGTTCTTC.

DNA for the CDR3: TGTGCCAGCAGCCCAACTCTCCTAGCGGGGGGAAGCTCCTACAATGAGCAGTTCTTC. Translation gives CASSPTLLAGGSSYNEQFF. J is TRBJ2-1 and V is TRBV7-9; 11 positions match TRBD2. Trimming cost V 5 bases and J 0 bases; bases outside gene matches: 12. The CDR3 has 19 residues. The germline V gene has CDR1 SEHNR and CDR2 FQNEAQ (reference sequence).

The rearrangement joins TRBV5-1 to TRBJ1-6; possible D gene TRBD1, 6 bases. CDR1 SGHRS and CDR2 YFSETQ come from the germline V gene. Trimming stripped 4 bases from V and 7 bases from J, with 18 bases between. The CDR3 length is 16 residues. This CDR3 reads CASSPNSGQGNSPLHF. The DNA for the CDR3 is TGCGCCAGCAGCCCCAACTCGGGACAAGGGAATTCACCCCTCCACTTT.

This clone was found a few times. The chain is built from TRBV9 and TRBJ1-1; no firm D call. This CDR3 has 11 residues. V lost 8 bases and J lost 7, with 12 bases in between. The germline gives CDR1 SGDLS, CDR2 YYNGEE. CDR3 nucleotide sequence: TGTGCCAGTCAGGCAGCGGTTGAAGCTTTCTTT. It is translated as CASQAAVEAFF.

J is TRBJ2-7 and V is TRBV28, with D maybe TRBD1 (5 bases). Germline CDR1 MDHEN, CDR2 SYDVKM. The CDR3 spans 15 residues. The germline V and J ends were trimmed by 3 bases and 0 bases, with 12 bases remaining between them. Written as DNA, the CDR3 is TGTGCCAGCAGTTTTCGACAGCGTAGCTCCTACGAGCAGTACTTC. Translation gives CASSFRQRSSYEQYF.

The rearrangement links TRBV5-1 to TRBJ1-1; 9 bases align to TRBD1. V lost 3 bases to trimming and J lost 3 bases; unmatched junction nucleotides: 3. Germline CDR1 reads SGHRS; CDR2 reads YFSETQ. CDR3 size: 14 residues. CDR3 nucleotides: TGCGCCAGCAGCTGGGACAGGGCATACACTGAAGCTTTCTTT. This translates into CASSWDRAYTEAFF.

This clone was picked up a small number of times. CDR3 loop: CASSPGTSQREQFF. DNA for the CDR3: TGTGCCAGCAGCCCCGGGACTAGTCAAAGGGAGCAGTTCTTC. This chain joins TRBV11-3 and TRBJ2-1; TRBD2 matches at 8 bases. The CDR3 has 14 amino acids. Germline V gene sequence: CDR1 SGHNT, CDR2 YENEEA. Unmatched junction bases numbered 10, after V lost 5 bases and J lost 10 bases.

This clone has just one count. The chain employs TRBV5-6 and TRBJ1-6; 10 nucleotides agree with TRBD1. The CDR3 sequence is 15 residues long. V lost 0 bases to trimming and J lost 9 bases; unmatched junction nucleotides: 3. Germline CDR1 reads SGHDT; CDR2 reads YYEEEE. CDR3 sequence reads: CASSLGGTGVSPLHF. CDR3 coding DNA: TGTGCCAGCAGCTTGGGTGGGACAGGGGTTTCACCCCTCCACTTT. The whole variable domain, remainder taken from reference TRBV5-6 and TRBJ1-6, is DAGVTQSPTHLIKTRGQQVTLRCSPKSGHDTVSWYQQALGQGPQFIFQYYEEEERQRGNFPDRFSGHQFPNYSSELNVNALLLGDSALYLCASSLGGTGVSPLHFGNGTRLTVT.

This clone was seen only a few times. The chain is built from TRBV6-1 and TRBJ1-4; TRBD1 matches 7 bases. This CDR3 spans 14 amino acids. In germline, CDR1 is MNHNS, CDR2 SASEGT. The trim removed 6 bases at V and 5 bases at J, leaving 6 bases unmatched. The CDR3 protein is CASRGDRVNEKLFF. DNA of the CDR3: TGTGCCAGCAGGGGCGACAGGGTAAATGAAAAACTGTTTTTT.

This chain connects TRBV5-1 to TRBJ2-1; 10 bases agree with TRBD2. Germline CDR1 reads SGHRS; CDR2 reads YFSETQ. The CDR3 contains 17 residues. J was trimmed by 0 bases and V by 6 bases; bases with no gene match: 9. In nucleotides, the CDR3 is TGCGCCAGCAAAAGACTAGCGGGTGAAAGCTCCTACAATGAGCAGTTCTTC. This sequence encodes CASKRLAGESSYNEQFF.